This is a list of T cell receptor beta chains from one sample in a study of T cells in Graves' hyperthyroidism and ophthalmopathy. TCRdb redid the calling of the multiplex PCR reads with MiXCR, one entry per CDR3 protein. The data contain hundreds of thousands of distinct CDR3 sequences, approximately 14% of them singletons. The material sequenced was blood. All receptors derive from a woman aged 18 to 35 with Graves' hyperthyroidism. Both conserved end residues are part of each CDR3. Each record gives: D gene, J gene, clone size, V gene, CDR3 DNA, CDR3 protein. D genes are given only for firm matches. Only some rows state a clone size, as once, few, many or a class for expanded clones.

TRBD1 | TRBJ1-1 | many | TRBV4-2 | TGTGCCAGCAGCCAAAACCCCACAGGGGACACTGAAGCTTTCTTT | CASSQNPTGDTEAFF
NA | TRBJ2-6 | NA | TRBV9 | TGTGCCAGCAGCGTAGCAGCAGGGGCCGGGGCCAACGTCCTGACTTTC | CASSVAAGAGANVLTF
TRBD1 | TRBJ1-4 | NA | TRBV3-1 | TGTGCCAGCAGCCAAGGGGACAGCAAGCTCGGGCCTAATGAAAAACTGTTTTTT | CASSQGDSKLGPNEKLFF
NA | TRBJ1-4 | few | TRBV20-1 | TGCAGTGCTAGGGGGAATAATGAAAAACTGTTTTTT | CSARGNNEKLFF
NA | TRBJ2-5 | many | TRBV7-8 | TGTGCCAGCAGCTTAGCACGGGGATGGTCAGAGACCCAGTACTTC | CASSLARGWSETQYF
TRBD1 | TRBJ2-3 | NA | TRBV6-6 | TGTGCCAGCAGTTACGTGCAGGGGGAAGGAGATACGCAGTATTTT | CASSYVQGEGDTQYF
NA | TRBJ1-3 | few | TRBV5-1 | TGCGCCAGCAGCTTGGGTGGGAACGGAGCTGGAAACACCATATATTTT | CASSLGGNGAGNTIYF
NA | TRBJ1-2 | many | TRBV2 | TGTGCCAGCACCAGGGACCCCTATGGCTACACCTTC | CASTRDPYGYTF
TRBD2 | TRBJ2-7 | NA | TRBV5-6 | TGTGCCAGCACCCTCCCAGGAGCGGGGGGCTACGAGCAGTACTTC | CASTLPGAGGYEQYF
TRBD1 | TRBJ2-4 | many | TRBV6-2/TRBV6-3 | TGTGCCAGCAGTTACAGACCGACAGGGTATGAGAACATTCAGTACTTC | CASSYRPTGYENIQYF
TRBD1 | TRBJ2-6 | many | TRBV15 | TGTGCCACCAGCAGAGAACAGGGGGCTGGGGCCAACGTCCTGACTTTC | CATSREQGAGANVLTF
NA | TRBJ1-1 | few | TRBV10-1 | TGCGCCAGCAGTGAGACCGATACTGAAGCTTTCTTT | CASSETDTEAFF
NA | TRBJ1-4 | NA | TRBV20-1 | TGCAGTGCTAGTCACGCAACTAATGAAAAACTGTTTTTT | CSASHATNEKLFF
TRBD2 | TRBJ2-1 | many | TRBV28 | TGTGCCAGCAGTTTAGGGTCTAGCGGGAACAATGAGCAGTTCTTC | CASSLGSSGNNEQFF
NA | TRBJ2-2 | few | TRBV11-1 | TGTGCCAGCAGCTCCGTCAGGAACACCGGGGAGCTGTCTTTT | CASSSVRNTGELSF
NA | TRBJ1-1 | NA | TRBV27 | TGTGCCAGCAGTTTATTCCTAACGGGGAAGAACACTGAAGCTTTCTTT | CASSLFLTGKNTEAFF